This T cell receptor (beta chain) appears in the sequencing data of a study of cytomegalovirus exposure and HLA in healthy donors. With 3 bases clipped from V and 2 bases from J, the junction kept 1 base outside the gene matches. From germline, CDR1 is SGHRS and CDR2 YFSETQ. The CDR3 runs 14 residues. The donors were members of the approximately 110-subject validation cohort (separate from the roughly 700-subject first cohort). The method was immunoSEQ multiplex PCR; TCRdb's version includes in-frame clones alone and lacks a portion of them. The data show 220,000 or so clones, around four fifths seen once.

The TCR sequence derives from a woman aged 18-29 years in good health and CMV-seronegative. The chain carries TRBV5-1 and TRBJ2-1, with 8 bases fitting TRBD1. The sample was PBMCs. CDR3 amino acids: CASSSGQAYNEQFF. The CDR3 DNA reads TGCGCCAGCAGCTCGGGACAGGCCTACAATGAGCAGTTCTTC. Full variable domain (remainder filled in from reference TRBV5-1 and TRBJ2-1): KAGVTQTPRYLIKTRGQQVTLSCSPISGHRSVSWYQQTPGQGLQFLFEYFSETQRNKGNFPGRFSGRQFSNSRSEMNVSTLELGDSALYLCASSSGQAYNEQFFGPGTRLTVL.